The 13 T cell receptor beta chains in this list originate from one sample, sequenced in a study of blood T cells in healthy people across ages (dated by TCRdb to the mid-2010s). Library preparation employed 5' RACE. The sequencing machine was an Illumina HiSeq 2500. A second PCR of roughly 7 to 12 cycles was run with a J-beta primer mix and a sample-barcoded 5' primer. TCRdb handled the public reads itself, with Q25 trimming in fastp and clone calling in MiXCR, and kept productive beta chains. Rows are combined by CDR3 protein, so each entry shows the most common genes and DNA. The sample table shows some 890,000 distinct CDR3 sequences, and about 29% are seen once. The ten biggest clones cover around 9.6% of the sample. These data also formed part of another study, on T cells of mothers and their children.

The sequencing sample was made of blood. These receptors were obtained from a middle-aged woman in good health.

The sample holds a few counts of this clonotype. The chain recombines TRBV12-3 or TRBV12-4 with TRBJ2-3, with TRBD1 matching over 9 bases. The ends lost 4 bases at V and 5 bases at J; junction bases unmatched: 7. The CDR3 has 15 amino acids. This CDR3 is CASSSRTGEVDTQYF. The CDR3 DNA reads TGTGCCAGCAGTTCCCGGACAGGGGAGGTAGATACGCAGTATTTT.

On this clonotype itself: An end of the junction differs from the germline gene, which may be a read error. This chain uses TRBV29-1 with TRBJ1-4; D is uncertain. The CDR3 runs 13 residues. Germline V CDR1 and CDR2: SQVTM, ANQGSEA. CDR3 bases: TGCAGCGTGGAAGTGGGGTTGAGTGAAAAACTGTTTTTT. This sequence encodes CSVEVGLSEKLFF.

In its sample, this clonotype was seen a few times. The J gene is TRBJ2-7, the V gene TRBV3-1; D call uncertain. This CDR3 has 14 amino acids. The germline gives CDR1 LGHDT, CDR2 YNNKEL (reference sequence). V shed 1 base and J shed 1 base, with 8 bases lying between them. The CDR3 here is CASSQGITSYEQYF. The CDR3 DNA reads TGTGCCAGCAGCCAAGGGATCACTTCCTACGAGCAGTACTTC.

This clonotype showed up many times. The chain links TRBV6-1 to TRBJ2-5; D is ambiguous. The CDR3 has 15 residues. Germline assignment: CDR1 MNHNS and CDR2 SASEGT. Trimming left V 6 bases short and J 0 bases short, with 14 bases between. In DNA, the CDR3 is TGTGCCAGCAGCCGATCCCAACTGGACCAAGAGACCCAGTACTTC. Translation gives CASSRSQLDQETQYF.

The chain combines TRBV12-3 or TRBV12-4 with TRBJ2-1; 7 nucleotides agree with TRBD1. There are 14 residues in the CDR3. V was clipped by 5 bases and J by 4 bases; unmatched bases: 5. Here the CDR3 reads CASSTGQIYNEQFF. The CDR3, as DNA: TGTGCCAGCAGTACGGGACAGATTTACAATGAGCAGTTCTTC.

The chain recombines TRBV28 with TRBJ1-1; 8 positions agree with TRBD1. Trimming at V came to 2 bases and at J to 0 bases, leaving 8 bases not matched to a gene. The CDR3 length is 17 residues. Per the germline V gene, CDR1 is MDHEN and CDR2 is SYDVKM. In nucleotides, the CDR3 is TGTGCCAGCAGTTTACAGGACAGGGCGGTGGTGAACACTGAAGCTTTCTTT. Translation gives CASSLQDRAVVNTEAFF.

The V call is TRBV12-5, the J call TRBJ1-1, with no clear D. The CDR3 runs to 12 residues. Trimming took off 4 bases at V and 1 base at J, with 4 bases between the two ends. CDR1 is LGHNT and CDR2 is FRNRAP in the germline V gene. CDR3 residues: CASGSQNTEAFF. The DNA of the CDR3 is TGTGCTAGTGGTTCCCAGAACACTGAAGCTTTCTTT. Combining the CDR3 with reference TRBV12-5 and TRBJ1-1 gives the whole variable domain DARVTQTPRHKVTEMGQEVTMRCQPILGHNTVFWYRQTMMQGLELLAYFRNRAPLDDSGMPKDRFSAEMPDATLATLKIQPSEPRDSAVYFCASGSQNTEAFFGQGTRLTVV.

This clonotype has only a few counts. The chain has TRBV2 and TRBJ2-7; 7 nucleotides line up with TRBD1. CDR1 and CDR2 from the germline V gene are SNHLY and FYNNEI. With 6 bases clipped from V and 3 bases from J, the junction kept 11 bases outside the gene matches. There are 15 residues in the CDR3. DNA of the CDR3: TGTGCCAGCAGGGCCAACAGGGGAAGAGGCTACGAGCAGTACTTC. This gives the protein CASRANRGRGYEQYF.

This CDR3 reads CASSQGLAGGEQYF. CDR3 sequence (DNA): TGTGCCAGCAGCCAGGGACTAGCGGGGGGCGAGCAGTACTTC. The V gene is TRBV7-2, the J gene TRBJ2-7; 15 bases align to TRBD2. Per germline, CDR1 SGHTA and CDR2 FQGNSA. The CDR3 is 14 residues long. The V and J ends lost 5 bases and 6 bases, in that order; junction bases with no gene match: 2.

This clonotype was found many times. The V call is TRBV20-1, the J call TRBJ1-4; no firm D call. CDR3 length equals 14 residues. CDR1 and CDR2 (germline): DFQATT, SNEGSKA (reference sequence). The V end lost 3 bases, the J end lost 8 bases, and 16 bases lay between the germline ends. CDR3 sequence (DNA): TGCAGTGCTAGTTCGAACATCGTTAGGGAAAAACTGTTTTTT. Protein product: CSASSNIVREKLFF.

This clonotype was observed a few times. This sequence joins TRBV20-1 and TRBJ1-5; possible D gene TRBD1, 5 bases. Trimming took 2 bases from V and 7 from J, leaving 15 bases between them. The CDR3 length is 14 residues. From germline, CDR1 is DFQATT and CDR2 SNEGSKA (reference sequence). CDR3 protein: CSARLVGGWQPQHF. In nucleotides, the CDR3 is TGCAGTGCTAGACTGGTCGGGGGTTGGCAGCCCCAGCATTTT.

DNA for the CDR3: TGTGCCAGCAGCCAGGGCCGTGAAAGCAATCAGCCCCAGCATTTT. It specifies CASSQGRESNQPQHF. This chain connects TRBV7-9 to TRBJ1-5; tentative D call: TRBD1 (5 bases). Germline V gene sequence: CDR1 SEHNR, CDR2 FQNEAQ (reference sequence). V was pared by 5 bases and J by 1 base, with 12 bases between. The length of the CDR3 is 15 residues.

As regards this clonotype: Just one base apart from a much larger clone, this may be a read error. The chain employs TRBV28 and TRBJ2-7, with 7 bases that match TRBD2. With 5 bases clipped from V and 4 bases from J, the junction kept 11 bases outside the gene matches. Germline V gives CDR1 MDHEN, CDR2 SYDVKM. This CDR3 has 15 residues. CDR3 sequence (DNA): TGTGCCAGCAGTCCCCCTTGGGGAGGGAAGTACGAGCAGTACTTC. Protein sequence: CASSPPWGGKYEQYF.